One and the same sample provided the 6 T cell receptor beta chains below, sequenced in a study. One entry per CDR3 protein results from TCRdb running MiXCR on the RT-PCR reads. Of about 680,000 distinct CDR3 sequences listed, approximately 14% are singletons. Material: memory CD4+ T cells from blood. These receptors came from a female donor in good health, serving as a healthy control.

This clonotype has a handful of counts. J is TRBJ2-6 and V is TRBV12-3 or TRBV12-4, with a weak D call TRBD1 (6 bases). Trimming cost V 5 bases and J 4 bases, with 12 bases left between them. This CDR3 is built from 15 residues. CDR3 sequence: CASSPSGAGANVLTF. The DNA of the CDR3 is TGTGCCAGCAGTCCTTCAGGGGCCGGGGCCAACGTCCTGACTTTC.

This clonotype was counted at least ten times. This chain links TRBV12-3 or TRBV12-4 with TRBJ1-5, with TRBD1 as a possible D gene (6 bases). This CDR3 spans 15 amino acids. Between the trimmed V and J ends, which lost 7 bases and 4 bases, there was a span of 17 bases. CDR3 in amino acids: CASTLRGALNQPQHF. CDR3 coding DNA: TGTGCCAGCACCCTGCGGGGGGCCCTAAATCAGCCCCAGCATTTT.

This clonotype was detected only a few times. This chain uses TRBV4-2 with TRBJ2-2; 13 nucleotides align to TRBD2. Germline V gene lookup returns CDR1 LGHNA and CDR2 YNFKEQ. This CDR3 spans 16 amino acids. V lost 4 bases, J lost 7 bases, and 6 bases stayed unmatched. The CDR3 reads CASSPRLAGGHGELFF. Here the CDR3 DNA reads TGTGCCAGCAGCCCCCGACTAGCGGGAGGACACGGGGAGCTGTTTTTT.

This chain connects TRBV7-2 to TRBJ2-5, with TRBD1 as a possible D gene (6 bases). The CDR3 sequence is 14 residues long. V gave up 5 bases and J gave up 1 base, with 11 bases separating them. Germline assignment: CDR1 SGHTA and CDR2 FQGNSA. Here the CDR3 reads CASSEAGVQETQYF. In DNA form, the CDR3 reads TGTGCCAGCAGCGAAGCAGGGGTCCAAGAGACCCAGTACTTC.

The CDR3 protein is CSAREGTGSDTQYF. CDR3 coding DNA: TGCAGTGCTAGAGAGGGGACAGGCTCAGATACGCAGTATTTT. The chain carries TRBV20-1 and TRBJ2-3; 8 positions match TRBD1. Germline CDR1 and CDR2: DFQATT and SNEGSKA (reference sequence). J gave up 4 bases and V 0 bases, and 3 bases lay outside the gene matches. CDR3 length: 14 amino acids.

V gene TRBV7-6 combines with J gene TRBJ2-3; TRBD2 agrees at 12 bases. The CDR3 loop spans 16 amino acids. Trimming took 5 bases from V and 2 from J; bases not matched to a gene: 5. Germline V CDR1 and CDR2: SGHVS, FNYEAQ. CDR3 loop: CASSPGLAGPTDTQYF. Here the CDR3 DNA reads TGTGCCAGCAGCCCCGGACTAGCGGGGCCCACAGATACGCAGTATTTT. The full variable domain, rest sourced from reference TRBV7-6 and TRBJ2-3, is GAGVSQSPRYKVTKRGQDVALRCDPISGHVSLYWYRQALGQGPEFLTYFNYEAQQDKSGLPNDRFSAERPEGSISTLTIQRTEQRDSAMYRCASSPGLAGPTDTQYFGPGTRLTVL.